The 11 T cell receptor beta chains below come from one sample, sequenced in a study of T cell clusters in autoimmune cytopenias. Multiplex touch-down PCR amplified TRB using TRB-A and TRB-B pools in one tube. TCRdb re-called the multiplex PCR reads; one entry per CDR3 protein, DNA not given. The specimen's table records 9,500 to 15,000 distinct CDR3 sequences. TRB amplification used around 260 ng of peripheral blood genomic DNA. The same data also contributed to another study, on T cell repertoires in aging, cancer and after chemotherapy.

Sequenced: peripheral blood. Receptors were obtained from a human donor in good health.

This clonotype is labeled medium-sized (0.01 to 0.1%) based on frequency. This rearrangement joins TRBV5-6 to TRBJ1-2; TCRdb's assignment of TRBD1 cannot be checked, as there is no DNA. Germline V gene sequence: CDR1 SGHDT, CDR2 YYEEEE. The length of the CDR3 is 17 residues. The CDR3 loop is CASSYRGAAGWPYGYTF. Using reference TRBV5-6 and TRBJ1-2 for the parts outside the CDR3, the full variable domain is DAGVTQSPTHLIKTRGQQVTLRCSPKSGHDTVSWYQQALGQGPQFIFQYYEEEERQRGNFPDRFSGHQFPNYSSELNVNALLLGDSALYLCASSYRGAAGWPYGYTFGSGTRLTVV.

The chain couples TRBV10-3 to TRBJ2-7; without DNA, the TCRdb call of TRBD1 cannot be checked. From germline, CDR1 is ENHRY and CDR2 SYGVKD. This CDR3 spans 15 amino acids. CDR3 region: CAISERDRGSYEQYF.

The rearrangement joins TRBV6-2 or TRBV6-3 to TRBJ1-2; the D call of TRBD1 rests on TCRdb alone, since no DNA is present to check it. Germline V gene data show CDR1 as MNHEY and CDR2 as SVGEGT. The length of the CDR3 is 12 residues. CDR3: CASVTGADGYTF.

CDR3 in amino acids: CASSSYRDGGELFF. The chain joins TRBV7-9 to TRBJ2-2; TCRdb's assignment of TRBD1 cannot be checked, as there is no DNA. CDR1 and CDR2 from the germline V gene are SEHNR and FQNEAQ (reference sequence). The CDR3 consists of 14 residues.

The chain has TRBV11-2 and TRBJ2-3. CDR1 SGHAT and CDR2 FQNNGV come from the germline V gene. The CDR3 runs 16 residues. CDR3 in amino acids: CASSPLSGRPTDTQYF.

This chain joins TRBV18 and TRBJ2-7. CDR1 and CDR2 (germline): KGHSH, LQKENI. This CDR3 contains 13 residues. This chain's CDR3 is CASSTGQRDEQYF.

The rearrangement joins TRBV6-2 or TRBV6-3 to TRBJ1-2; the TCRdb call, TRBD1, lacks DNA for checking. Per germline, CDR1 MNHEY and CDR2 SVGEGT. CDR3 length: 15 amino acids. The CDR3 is CASIPGPIQAYGYTF.

The CDR3 reads CASSPPRNQGSYGYTF. The chain employs TRBV9 and TRBJ1-2; TCRdb indicates TRBD1, and absent DNA this call remains unverified. The CDR3 sequence is 16 residues long. Germline V gene data show CDR1 as SGDLS and CDR2 as YYNGEE.

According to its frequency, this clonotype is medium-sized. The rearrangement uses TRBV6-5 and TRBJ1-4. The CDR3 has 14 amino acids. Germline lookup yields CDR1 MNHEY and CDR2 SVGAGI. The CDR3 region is CASSYGLGSEKLFF.

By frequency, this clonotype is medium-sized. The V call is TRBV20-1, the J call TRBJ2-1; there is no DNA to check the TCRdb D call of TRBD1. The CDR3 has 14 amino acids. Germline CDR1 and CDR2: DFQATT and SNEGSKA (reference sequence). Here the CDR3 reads CSATVGGIYNEQFF.

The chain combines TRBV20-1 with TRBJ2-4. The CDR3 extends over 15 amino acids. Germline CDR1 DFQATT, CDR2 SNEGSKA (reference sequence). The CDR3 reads CSARDRYLAKNIQYF.